The T cell receptor beta chain described here comes from a study of CD8 T cells in ankylosing spondylitis. Study-wide results and caveats: Reportedly, disease-linked clones are significantly enriched in ankylosing spondylitis patients' matched synovial fluid. Apparently characteristic of ankylosing spondylitis blood was a TCR beta motif (eight highly homologous variants).

One entry per CDR3 protein, called by TCRdb with MiXCR from the 5' RACE reads. The data contain about 400,000 distinct CDR3 sequences, approximately 20% of them seen just once; the ten biggest clones take up around 17%. This clonotype was counted many times. Its antigen is not identified. Looked up from germline, CDR1 is SQVTM and CDR2 is ANQGSEA. V trimming: 6 bases; J trimming: 0 bases; junction bases outside the gene matches: 7. This CDR3 comprises 15 residues. Input material: blood, either unsorted or a sorted T cell fraction (not recorded which). This chain links TRBV29-1 with TRBJ2-1; 8 bases map to TRBD1. This receptor was taken from a male donor with ankylosing spondylitis. The CDR3 loop reads CSVEGQASSYNEQFF. Here the CDR3 DNA reads TGCAGCGTGGAGGGACAGGCCAGCTCCTACAATGAGCAGTTCTTC.